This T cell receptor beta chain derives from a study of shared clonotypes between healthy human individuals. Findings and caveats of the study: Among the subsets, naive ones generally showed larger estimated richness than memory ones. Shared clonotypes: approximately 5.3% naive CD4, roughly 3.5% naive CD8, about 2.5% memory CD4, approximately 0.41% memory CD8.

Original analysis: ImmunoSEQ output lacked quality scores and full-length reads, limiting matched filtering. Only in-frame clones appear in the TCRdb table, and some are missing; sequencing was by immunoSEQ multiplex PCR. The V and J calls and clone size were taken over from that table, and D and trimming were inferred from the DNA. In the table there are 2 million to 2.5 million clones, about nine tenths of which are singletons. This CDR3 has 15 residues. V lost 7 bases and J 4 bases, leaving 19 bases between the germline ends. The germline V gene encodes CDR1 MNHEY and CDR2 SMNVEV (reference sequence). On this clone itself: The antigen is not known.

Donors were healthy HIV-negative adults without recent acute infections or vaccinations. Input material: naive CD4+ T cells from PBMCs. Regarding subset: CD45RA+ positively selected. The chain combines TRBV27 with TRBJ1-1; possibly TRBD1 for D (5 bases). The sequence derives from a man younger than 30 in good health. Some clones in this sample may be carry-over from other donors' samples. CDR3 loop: CASTPYGAGVTEAFF. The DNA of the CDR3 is TGTGCCAGCACCCCTTATGGGGCGGGGGTCACTGAAGCTTTCTTT.